This T cell receptor (beta chain) was captured in a study of OX40 agonist ivuxolimab in advanced cancers. Study as a whole: Patients were under 90% male with ages roughly 20 to 90, mean approximately 62. General study findings and limits: Compared with others, partial responders at 0.1-3.0 mg/kg displayed clonal expansion among the lowest.

Generated by immunoSEQ multiplex PCR, the TCRdb table keeps only in-frame clones and is missing some. Here the sample spans tens of thousands of clones, approximately 80% being singletons. About this clone itself: The target antigen is unknown.

This TCR was sampled from an adult with an advanced solid tumor such as melanoma, head and neck, liver or kidney cancer. The material was CD4+ or CD8+ T cells sorted from blood, obtained in a trial of the OX40 agonist ivuxolimab.

DNA of the CDR3: TGTGCCAGCAGCGTAGCGGGGGTCACAGATACGCAGTATTTT. This encodes CASSVAGVTDTQYF. The chain combines TRBV9 with TRBJ2-3, with D tentatively TRBD2 (6 bases). V lost 0 bases to trimming and J lost 2 bases, with 7 bases between them. This CDR3 region has 14 residues. Germline values: CDR1 SGDLS, CDR2 YYNGEE.